This T cell receptor beta chain was sequenced in a study of blood T cell repertoires in COVID-19 (dated by TCRdb to the early 2020s). About the full investigation: Samples from collaborators originated in the United States, Italy and Spain and spanned both the acute and convalescent phases of COVID-19. The material from the prospective study consisted of cDNA or gDNA derived from T cells, B-cell-depleted T cells, or PBMCs. The repertoires were released in a freely available public database intended as a resource for research on the immune response to SARS-CoV-2. The samples were drawn from two sources: the first 160 participants of the ongoing ImmuneRACE study, and about 1,300 subjects contributed by 6 global collaborators. The dataset comprised deeply sampled blood TCRbeta repertoires from subjects exposed to, actively infected with, or recovered from COVID-19. HLA class I and class II types, where available, came from metadata supplied by the sample provider rather than from assay-based typing. Nearly every sample came with metadata listing a de-identified subject ID, COVID-19 status, age in years and sex. Paper-wide results and their limitations: How much clinical and demographic metadata was included differed by source and by participant, and the metadata was provided uncurated.

TCRbeta CDR3 regions were amplified from genomic DNA using the immunoSEQ Assay, a bias-controlled multiplex PCR. For the original study's pipeline: The number of nucleated cells in each sample was estimated by amplification of reference gene primers within the assay. To quantify the absolute abundance of each unique TCRbeta CDR3 rearrangement, sequence reads were collapsed and filtered. For each sample, productive Simpson clonality was calculated by taking the square root of Simpson's diversity index across productive rearrangements. Not all clones reach the TCRdb copy of this immuneACCESS table, which keeps in-frame sequences only. Checked studies attribute under half of the gap to unresolved V genes and leave the rest unexplained. For V, J and clone size, that table is used; D and trimming come from the DNA. Within this sample are fewer than 300,000 clones, with around 81% of them counted one time only. Over 2.5% of the sample belongs to the ten largest clones.

About this clone itself: The target of this receptor is not known. Base qualities are not recorded, but no much larger clone differs from it by a single base. This CDR3 is also generated by other DNA sequences in the sample.

The CDR3 starts with the cysteine, ends with the phenylalanine, and has 12 residues. Solely the CDR3 DNA is kept, with 36 bases framed from the first base. Looking up the germline V gene (reference sequence) yields CDR1 LNHDA and CDR2 SQIVND. Between the V and J ends, shortened by 9 bases and 4 bases respectively, the junction contains 10 bases. Each collaborating institution followed its own protocols to collect whole blood in K2EDTA tubes. For TCRbeta analysis, collaborators shipped samples as frozen whole blood, isolated PBMCs, or DNA extracted from either of those sample types. The chain employs TRBV19 and TRBJ1-5; 6 matching bases give a weak D call of TRBD1. This clonotype was sampled from an older woman with active or convalescent COVID-19. Sequenced sample: peripheral blood. The CDR3 protein is CASNRANQPQHF. The DNA sequence is given as TGTGCCAGCAACAGGGCAAATCAGCCCCAGCATTTT.